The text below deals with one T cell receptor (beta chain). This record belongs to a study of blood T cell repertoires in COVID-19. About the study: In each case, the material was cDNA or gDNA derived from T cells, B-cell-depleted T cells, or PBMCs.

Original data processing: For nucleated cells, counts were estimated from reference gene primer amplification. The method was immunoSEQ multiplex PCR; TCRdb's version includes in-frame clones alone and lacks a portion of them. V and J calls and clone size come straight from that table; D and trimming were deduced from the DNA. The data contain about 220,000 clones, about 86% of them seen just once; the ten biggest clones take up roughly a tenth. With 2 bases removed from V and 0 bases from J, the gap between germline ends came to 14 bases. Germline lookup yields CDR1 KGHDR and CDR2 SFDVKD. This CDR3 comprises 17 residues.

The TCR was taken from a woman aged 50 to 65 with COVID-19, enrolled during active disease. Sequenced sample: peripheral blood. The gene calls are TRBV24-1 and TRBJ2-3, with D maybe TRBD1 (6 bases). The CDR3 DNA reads TGTGCCACCAGTGATTGGGGGCTCCGCGAAAGCACAGATACGCAGTATTTT. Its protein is CATSDWGLRESTDTQYF.